This T cell receptor beta chain was captured by sequencing in a study of cytomegalovirus exposure and HLA in healthy donors (dated by TCRdb to about 2017). With respect to the entire study: In an earlier analysis of fewer than 750 of the donors, less than 350 Gb of sequence data and 117 million unique TCR beta sequences from roughly 180 million T cells were reported. An early release that covered about 600 HLA-typed donors contained about 290 gigabases of sequencing data and around 85 million unique TCR sequences. The genetic ancestry cluster associated with self-reported Caucasian donors included over 65% of the roughly 400 genotyped donors. The aim of the study was to test whether cataloging public T cell receptors could identify signatures of past pathogen exposure. The study profiled the T cell repertoires of 550 to 700 subjects by immunosequencing and related them to cytomegalovirus serostatus. In addition to the first cohort of around 670 subjects, a separate validation cohort of over 90 different subjects was used. To predict cytomegalovirus infection status, the study brought together high-throughput TCR immunosequencing, statistical association of individual TCRs with disease status, and machine learning. A later analysis re-analyzed previously published TCR beta repertoires from roughly 690 donors and added high-resolution HLA genotyping to study TCR occurrence patterns. In the later analysis, no new phenotypic data were used to find candidate immune exposures; instead, reliance was placed on TCR beta sequences and their occurrence across donors. An earlier analysis of 587 of the donors used high-throughput TCR beta sequencing to judge whether each TCR beta V gene segment behaved as functional or pseudogenic. Donor age, sex, ethnicity and CMV serostatus were compiled alongside the repertoire data. Genome-wide SNP genotypes for about 65% of the roughly 700 donors were used in a later genetic analysis, which treated that subset as a discovery cohort. All discovery cohort repertoires had been generated using a single sequencing platform. HLA typing covered class I and class II loci at four-digit resolution. The number of typed donors differed by locus: 629-630 for A, B, C, DRB1 and DQB1; 500 to 550 for DQA1; some 590 for DPA1; and some 430 for DPB1. About five DR-DQ haplotypes were handled as single units for association and clustering because linkage in the cohort was strong. On average, around 230,000 unique TCR beta nucleotide sequences were sequenced per donor among a few hundred genotyped donors of the cohort, with 15% to 20% of those sequences being non-productive. The study at large found these results: A further reported finding was that TCR beta sequences accurately predicted the HLA-A and HLA-B alleles for most subjects in the first cohort. In vitro tests confirmed that a few of the cytomegalovirus-associated TCR beta chains recognize cytomegalovirus antigens. Roughly uniform sequencing depth across donors was assumed in presence/absence analyses, although this assumption may not hold. A cluster of highly shared sequence variants was judged likely to represent a technical artifact of the sequencing pipeline. Some IMGT-functional V segments, including TRBV6-2 and TRBV6-3, could not be told apart with the 87-base-pair reads, so those segments were excluded. Immune exposure information for the cohort was limited to CMV serostatus. Specific HLA alleles were associated with over 15,000 TCR beta sequences at a false discovery rate of 0.05 in a later analysis. This cohort had only TCR beta chains sequenced, and the lack of alpha or paired-chain data limited which features could be detected. In the study, around 150 TCR beta chains were listed as associated with cytomegalovirus. An earlier analysis of around 600 of the donors showed that most TCR beta V segments appeared in productive rearrangements either about 87% or about 30% of the time, which broadly matched IMGT annotations. Most TCR sequences were seen in very few donors, while some public TCRs were found in many individuals. When HLA alleles, especially DR and DQ, strongly co-occurred, TCR associations were difficult to assign to individual alleles. According to a later genetic analysis, donors in an Asian-associated ancestry cluster had fewer N-insertions in productive TCRs than the roughly 670-donor mean. Cytomegalovirus status was reported to be diagnosed by the classifier with high specificity and sensitivity in both the original and validation cohorts. Most CMV-associated TCR beta chains appeared to be HLA-restricted in a later analysis, and the HLA associations seemed to be driven largely by CMV exposure. Because some donors lacked HLA typing at each locus, the association tests relied only on the typed subset. A later analysis found that HLA-associated TCR beta chains were more clonally expanded and had lower generation probabilities than equally common non-associated chains. It was suggested by the authors that the approach could potentially be generalized to other disease states and immunological phenotypes. V-gene and J-gene trimming of TCR beta chains was associated with a missense DCLRE1C variant in a later genetic analysis, and the association was replicated in an independent cohort. The earlier analysis of 587 of the donors excluded some 16 rarely observed V segments, including chromosome 9 orphons, because counts were too low. Correlated functional status among segregating V segments might reflect linkage disequilibrium, but an unknown experimental factor could not be ruled out. In a later analysis, TCR association rates were found to vary across HLA loci, with the most associated TCRs seen for DRB1 alleles and the fewest for HLA-C alleles. In a later analysis, several top co-occurrence clusters were reported to appear linked to parvovirus B19, influenza, CMV and Epstein-Barr virus.

Points on this clone: This clone's antigen is unknown. Base qualities are not at hand, and no much larger clone is one base apart.

In total, approximately 610 healthy bone marrow donors made up the cohort. All cohort members were sampled while nominally healthy, although unrecorded immune exposures were likely present. The donor was CMV seronegative and belonged to the group of roughly 330 seronegative cohort members. A peripheral blood sample was provided by each donor, and peripheral blood mononuclear cells were used for TCR beta sequencing. The Qiagen DNeasy Blood Extraction Kit was used to extract genomic DNA from the blood cell samples. The protocol used for the library was the immunoSEQ multiplex PCR assay. The multiplex PCR relied on a mix of 60 forward primers for TCR Vbeta segments and 13 reverse primers for TCR Jbeta segments. Amplification of the CDR3 region of rearranged TCR beta genes was performed with a multiplex PCR assay on genomic DNA. The Illumina HiSeq System was used to sequence the amplified TCR beta libraries as 87-base-pair reads. The study's own analysis went as follows. A later analysis counted 75 million to 100 million unique TCR beta chains across the 600 to 850 repertoires, and 10 million to 12 million of these chains were shared by at least two donors. Raw reads were error-corrected and collapsed into unique sequences with a nearest-neighbor algorithm that merged closely related sequences to remove PCR and sequencing errors. Alignment of CDR3 sequences to IMGT reference sequences was used to assign V, D and J gene segments. For a sequence to be retained, a match of at least six nucleotides to both a V gene segment and a J gene segment was required. Rearrangements were classified as productive when the CDR3 lacked stop codons and remained in frame with V and J, and all other rearrangements were classified as non-productive. Following IMGT convention, CDR3 was defined as the stretch from the second conserved V-encoded cysteine up to the conserved J-encoded phenylalanine. The earlier analysis of some 580 of the donors excluded any sequence lacking an unambiguous match to a single V gene segment. An earlier analysis of approximately 590 of the donors called V segments functional above 56.7% productive rearrangements and segregating when the between-donor standard deviation exceeded 5%. A statistical classification framework was built for diagnosing cytomegalovirus status from the catalog of TCR beta chain sequences. A later analysis assigned V and J genes by comparing TCR nucleotide sequences with IMGT/GENE-DB human TR gene sequences. The TCRdist pipeline was used in a later analysis to assign CDR3 sequences and most-parsimonious VDJ recombination scenarios. A later analysis defined each TCR beta chain by its CDR3 amino acid sequence plus V-gene family, and excluded reads lacking a unique V-gene family. To address suspected cross-contamination and a sequencing artifact, a later analysis removed approximately 590 highly shared, low-generation-probability nucleotide sequences. For each public chain, a later analysis derived a clonal expansion index from normalized ranks of inferred template counts within each repertoire. A later analysis computed generation probabilities with a VDJ recombination model fitted to out-of-frame rearrangements, and checked the results against IGoR. In a later analysis, TCR-TCR, TCR-HLA and TCR-CMV co-occurrence was scored with hypergeometric tests, and a repertoire-size bias correction was applied to TCR pairs. A later analysis estimated false discovery rates by permuting HLA or CMV assignments 20 times. In a later analysis, co-occurring TCRs were grouped using DBSCAN, with TCRdist sequence similarity added in when clustering inside HLA-allele-positive subsets. Co-occurrence clustering excluded repertoires with fewer than 30,000 or more than 120,000 public chains, plus five with anomalous nucleotide sharing. This immuneACCESS table, as held by TCRdb, lists in-frame sequences with V and J called but not all clones. Of the missing ones, under half trace to an unresolved V gene in checked studies; the others have no known cause. The V and J calls and clone size are taken from that table; D and trimming were inferred from the DNA. This sample holds over 80,000 clones; 73% were observed only once. The biggest ten clones account for less than 4% of the sample.

CDR1 and CDR2 are drawn from the germline V gene (reference sequence): SEHNR, FQNEAQ. The V and J ends are trimmed by 6 bases and 5 bases, leaving 10 bases between them. The CDR3 covers 12 residues, taking in both the cysteine and the phenylalanine. The CDR3 DNA has 36 bases and is translated from base 1. The receptor comes from a man aged 40-55 years in good health and CMV-seronegative. The sequence is built from TRBV7-9 and TRBJ1-1; perhaps TRBD1 is the D gene, with 6 bases matching. Sequences were obtained from PBMCs. The CDR3 has the sequence CASSRRGTEAFF. The nucleotides are TGTGCCAGCAGTAGAAGGGGGACTGAAGCTTTCTTT.